Below, 32 T cell receptor beta chains from the same sample are listed, as sequenced in a study of blood T cell repertoires in COVID-19. Data came from immunoSEQ multiplex PCR; TCRdb stores just in-frame clones and leaves some out. The repertoire holds 55,000 to 90,000 clones, roughly 91% seen once, with 1.1% to 1.5% in the top ten. The sample comprised peripheral blood. These receptors came from a human donor in a cohort sampled during active COVID-19.

The chain recombines TRBV7-3 with TRBJ2-5, with a weak D call TRBD1 (5 bases). The CDR3 extends over 14 amino acids. Trimming shortened V by 0 bases and J by 4 bases, and 9 bases separated the two germline ends. In germline, CDR1 is SGHTA, CDR2 FQGTGA. The CDR3 DNA follows: TGTGCCAGCAGCTTAACCAGGGAATCAGAGACCCAGTACTTC. Protein product: CASSLTRESETQYF.

Turning to this clone: Compared with germline, one end of the junction differs, possibly owing to a read error. The chain uses TRBV9 and TRBJ2-3, with 10 bases lining up with TRBD2. The CDR3 totals 15 residues. The germline V gene has CDR1 SGDLS and CDR2 YYNGEE. CDR3 DNA: TGTGCCAACAGCGGGAGCGGGAGGGCCGCAGATACGCAGTATTTT. Protein product: CANSGSGRAADTQYF. Using reference TRBV9 and TRBJ2-3 for the parts outside the CDR3, the full variable domain is DSGVTQTPKHLITATGQRVTLRCSPRSGDLSVYWYQQSLDQGLQFLIQYYNGEERAKGNILERFSAQQFPDLHSELNLSSLELGDSALYFCANSGSGRAADTQYFGPGTRLTVL.

This chain links TRBV29-1 with TRBJ2-1, with 7 bases fitting TRBD2. The germline V gene encodes CDR1 SQVTM and CDR2 ANQGSEA. V lost 1 base, J lost 4 bases, and 7 bases stayed unmatched. There are 15 residues in the CDR3. CDR3 bases: TGCAGCGTTGAAGGTCAACTGGGAGGGTACAATGAGCAGTTCTTC. Its translation: CSVEGQLGGYNEQFF.

This clone was observed once. The CDR3 reads CASSEDRGRDYGYTF. The CDR3 nucleotides are TGTGCCAGCAGCGAAGACAGGGGGAGGGACTATGGCTACACCTTC. J is TRBJ1-2 and V is TRBV7-9; 9 bases align to TRBD1. V was pared by 5 bases and J by 3 bases, with 7 bases of the junction left unmatched. The CDR3 covers 15 residues. Germline loops: CDR1 SEHNR, CDR2 FQNEAQ (reference sequence).

The CDR3 DNA sequence: TGTGCCAGCAGCGTAAACCCAGTGATCTATGGCTACACCTTC. Its translation is CASSVNPVIYGYTF. This sequence joins TRBV9 and TRBJ1-2; D remains ambiguous. The germline V gene has CDR1 SGDLS and CDR2 YYNGEE. The germline V and J ends were trimmed by 1 base and 4 bases, with 11 bases remaining between them. The CDR3 contains 14 residues.

On this clone itself: Other DNA sequences in the sample encode the same CDR3. CDR3 loop: CASSLGQGARGNTIYF. The CDR3 nucleotides read TGCGCCAGCAGCTTAGGACAGGGGGCAAGAGGAAACACCATATATTTT. The J gene is TRBJ1-3, the V gene TRBV5-1, with TRBD1 identical over 11 bases. The CDR3 runs 16 residues. Germline trimming cut 2 bases from V and 4 bases from J; bases unmatched to any gene: 5. Germline loops: CDR1 SGHRS, CDR2 YFSETQ.

The chain has TRBV4-2 and TRBJ2-1; 10 nucleotides match TRBD2. Losses at the gene ends were 3 bases for V and 9 bases for J; bases not matched to a gene: 11. Germline V CDR1 and CDR2: LGHNA, YNFKEQ. The CDR3 is 16 residues long. CDR3 coding DNA: TGTGCCAGCAGCCAGGCTCTAGCGGGAGAGTTGGTTGAGCAGTTCTTC. Amino acids: CASSQALAGELVEQFF.

With regard to this clone: Other DNA sequences in the sample encode the same CDR3. The genes are TRBV5-1 and TRBJ1-4; D perhaps matches TRBD1 (6 bases). This CDR3 spans 14 amino acids. The V gene lost 2 bases and the J gene lost 8 bases, with 13 bases spanning the gap. Per the germline V gene, CDR1 is SGHRS and CDR2 is YFSETQ. CDR3 protein: CASSFGQGNEKLFF. CDR3 sequence (DNA): TGCGCCAGCAGCTTCGGTCAGGGGAACGAAAAACTGTTTTTT.

The chain combines TRBV18 with TRBJ1-5; D call uncertain. Germline V gene sequence: CDR1 KGHSH, CDR2 LQKENI. Trimming pared 0 bases from V and 3 bases from J, leaving 12 bases between. The CDR3 has 16 residues. The CDR3 bases are TGTGCCAGCTCACCACCGGAGGAGGCTCCCAATCAGCCCCAGCATTTT. This gives the protein CASSPPEEAPNQPQHF.

The chain is built from TRBV7-8 and TRBJ2-7, with D possibly being TRBD1 (6 bases). In germline, CDR1 is SGHVS, CDR2 FQNEAQ. The V gene lost 3 bases and the J gene lost 5 bases, with 14 bases spanning the gap. CDR3 length: 14 amino acids. The CDR3 bases are TGTGCCAGCAGCTTGAGTTTGGGGGCCCACGAGCAGTACGTC. Encoded protein: CASSLSLGAHEQYV.

V usage is TRBV6-6 and J usage is TRBJ2-3; 8 nucleotides line up with TRBD2. Germline loops: CDR1 MNHNY, CDR2 SVGAGI (reference sequence). The CDR3 length is 16 residues. The ends lost 6 bases at V and 1 base at J; junction bases unmatched: 9. In nucleotides, the CDR3 is TGTGCCAGCAGGAACCGGGGGGGGGACGGCACAGATACGCAGTATTTT. It encodes CASRNRGGDGTDTQYF.

The rearrangement links TRBV19 to TRBJ1-2, with TRBD1 matching over 7 bases. Germline V gene sequence: CDR1 LNHDA, CDR2 SQIVND (reference sequence). The CDR3 runs 15 residues. V lost 5 bases and J lost 0; bases outside the gene matches: 6. CDR3 in DNA: TGTGCCAGTAGTCTCCGGGACAGAACTAACTATGGCTACACCTTC. The encoded protein is CASSLRDRTNYGYTF.

V gene TRBV21-1 combines with J gene TRBJ2-7; the table assigns TRBD2, which was not confirmed against the DNA. TRBV21-1 corresponds to a pseudogene. The CDR3 covers 15 residues. In DNA, the CDR3 is TGTGCCAGGAGGACTAGCGGGAATGGGTTCGGCGAGCAGTACGTC. It codes for CARRTSGNGFGEQYV.

This chain links TRBV15 with TRBJ2-7, with 8 nucleotides matching TRBD1. Germline assignment: CDR1 LNHNV and CDR2 YYDKDF (reference sequence). The V segment lost 0 bases and the J segment 3 bases; nucleotides outside the gene matches: 13. The CDR3 extends over 18 amino acids. CDR3 DNA: TGTGCCACCAGCAGAGATCCGAGGGGGACAGGAAAGAACTACGAGCAGTACTTC. As protein: CATSRDPRGTGKNYEQYF.

J is TRBJ2-7 and V is TRBV19; 7 positions match TRBD1. J lost 6 bases, V lost 5 bases, and 16 bases had no gene match. Germline V CDR1 and CDR2: LNHDA, SQIVND (reference sequence). The CDR3 consists of 16 residues. The CDR3 loop reads CASSPGSGTEVGEQYF. CDR3 DNA sequence: TGTGCCAGTAGTCCCGGGTCTGGGACAGAGGTGGGCGAGCAGTACTTC.

This chain uses TRBV3-1 (or the pseudogene TRBV3-2) with TRBJ2-7, with D hard to call. From germline, CDR1 is LGHDT and CDR2 YNNKEL (reference sequence). CDR3 size: 12 residues. The ends were cut back, 0 bases at V and 6 bases at J, with 6 bases in the middle. CDR3 DNA: TGTGCCAGCAGCCAAGATTCCGTCGAGCAGTACTTC. Protein sequence: CASSQDSVEQYF.

In its sample, this clone was seen once. The chain uses TRBV20-1 and TRBJ2-5, with D hard to call. Between the trimmed V and J ends, which lost 3 bases and 0 bases, there was a span of 14 bases. This CDR3 has 15 residues. CDR1 and CDR2 from the germline V gene are DFQATT and SNEGSKA (reference sequence). The CDR3 DNA follows: TGCAGTGCTAGTCTGGCTTCTTGGTACCAAGAGACCCAGTACTTC. Its translation is CSASLASWYQETQYF.

The V gene is TRBV11-3, the J gene TRBJ2-1, with TRBD2 as a possible D gene (6 bases). The V gene lost 2 bases and the J gene lost 3 bases, with 14 bases spanning the gap. This CDR3 is built from 16 residues. Germline V gene data show CDR1 as SGHNT and CDR2 as YENEEA. The CDR3 region has the DNA TGTGCCAGCAGCTTATCAACCGGGAGTTTCTACAATGAGCAGTTCTTC. Protein sequence: CASSLSTGSFYNEQFF.

This clone was seen a single time. The CDR3 bases are TGTGCCAGCAGCATTAGCGGGAACACCGGGGAGCTGTTTTTT. Translation: CASSISGNTGELFF. The chain joins TRBV11-2 to TRBJ2-2, with D possibly matching TRBD2 (6 bases). Per germline, CDR1 SGHAT and CDR2 FQNNGV. V was cut by 5 bases and J by 1 base, with 8 bases left in between. The CDR3 runs 14 residues.

The chain uses TRBV9 and TRBJ1-1; D remains ambiguous. The CDR3 consists of 15 residues. CDR1 is SGDLS and CDR2 is YYNGEE in the germline V gene. Trimming left V 0 bases short and J 1 base short, with 10 bases between. DNA of the CDR3: TGTGCCAGCAGCGTAGGACCAACAGAGAACACTGAAGCTTTCTTT. Translated, it gives CASSVGPTENTEAFF. Supplemented by reference TRBV9 and TRBJ1-1, the full variable domain reads DSGVTQTPKHLITATGQRVTLRCSPRSGDLSVYWYQQSLDQGLQFLIQYYNGEERAKGNILERFSAQQFPDLHSELNLSSLELGDSALYFCASSVGPTENTEAFFGQGTRLTVV.

The V call is TRBV5-5, the J call TRBJ1-2; no reliable D call. Germline CDR1 and CDR2: SGHKS and YYEKEE (reference sequence). The CDR3 is 15 amino acids. V shed 4 bases and J shed 2 bases, with 15 bases lying between them. In nucleotides, the CDR3 is TGTGCCAGCAGCCCCGGGTCCAGCTCCAACTATGGCTACACCTTC. Translated, it gives CASSPGSSSNYGYTF. Full variable domain (missing parts from reference TRBV5-5 and TRBJ1-2): DAGVTQSPTHLIKTRGQQVTLRCSPISGHKSVSWYQQVLGQGPQFIFQYYEKEERGRGNFPDRFSARQFPNYSSELNVNALLLGDSALYLCASSPGSSSNYGYTFGSGTRLTVV.

V usage is TRBV28 and J usage is TRBJ1-5; 8 bases align to TRBD1. The CDR3 covers 15 residues. Unmatched junction bases numbered 3, after V lost 2 bases and J lost 3 bases. The germline CDR1 and CDR2 sequences are MDHEN and SYDVKM. DNA of the CDR3: TGTGCCAGCAGTTTAAACAGGGGGTTCAATCAGCCCCAGCATTTT. It yields the protein CASSLNRGFNQPQHF.

The chain joins TRBV30 to TRBJ2-1, with 11 bases fitting TRBD2. V was pared by 3 bases and J by 0 bases, with 4 bases of the junction left unmatched. The germline V gene encodes CDR1 GTSNPN and CDR2 SVGIG (reference sequence). The CDR3 sequence is 16 residues long. Written as DNA, the CDR3 is TGTGCCTGGAGCTCGGGACTAGCGGACTCCTACAATGAGCAGTTCTTC. It codes for CAWSSGLADSYNEQFF. Supplemented by reference TRBV30 and TRBJ2-1, the full variable domain reads SQTIHQWPATLVQPVGSPLSLECTVEGTSNPNLYWYRQAAGRGLQLLFYSVGIGQISSEVPQNLSASRPQDRQFILSSKKLLLSDSGFYLCAWSSGLADSYNEQFFGPGTRLTVL.

This clone was detected only a few times. The genes are TRBV4-2 and TRBJ1-1; the D is unclear. V was trimmed by 1 base and J by 4 bases, leaving 10 bases between them. CDR3 size: 14 residues. Germline lookup yields CDR1 LGHNA and CDR2 YNFKEQ. CDR3 amino acids: CASSQGGLRTEAFF. The DNA for the CDR3 is TGTGCCAGCAGCCAAGGCGGGCTTCGCACTGAAGCTTTCTTT.

J is TRBJ2-7 and V is TRBV5-8; 7 bases map to TRBD1. The CDR3 totals 16 residues. V lost 1 base to trimming and J lost 1 base; unmatched junction nucleotides: 8. Germline values: CDR1 SGHTS, CDR2 YDEGEE. The CDR3 nucleotides read TGTGCCAGCAGCTTGCAAGGGGGCGCGGAGTCCTACGAGCAGTACTTC. Translating it yields CASSLQGGAESYEQYF.

This chain links TRBV5-5 with TRBJ2-1; no clear D gene. The ends were cut back, 0 bases at V and 9 bases at J, with 13 bases in the middle. This CDR3 contains 14 residues. The germline V gene has CDR1 SGHKS and CDR2 YYEKEE (reference sequence). The CDR3 coding sequence is TGTGCCAGCAGCTTGGTGGTCCCCTCGGGTGAGCAGTTCTTC. Protein product: CASSLVVPSGEQFF.

V is TRBV10-3 and J is TRBJ2-1; D remains ambiguous. The CDR3 has 12 amino acids. Per the germline V gene, CDR1 is ENHRY and CDR2 is SYGVKD. The V end was cut by 7 bases, the J end by 9 bases, with 13 bases between. The CDR3 coding sequence is TGTGCCATCAAAAACGTCGAGAGTGAGCAGTTCTTC. Its translation is CAIKNVESEQFF.

Comments on this clone: A read error may produce the germline difference seen at one junction end. The rearrangement uses TRBV11-2 and TRBJ2-3; no clear D gene. Germline CDR1 reads SGHAT; CDR2 reads FQNNGV. This CDR3 is 12 amino acids long. The CDR3 DNA sequence: TGTGCCAGCAGCTTAGTATTGGTCCCCCCACACTTT. Translation gives CASSLVLVPPHF.

The J gene is TRBJ2-1, the V gene TRBV5-1, with a tentative D call TRBD2 (5 bases). V lost 1 base and J 0 bases, leaving 11 bases between the germline ends. The CDR3 loop spans 16 amino acids. CDR1 is SGHRS, CDR2 YFSETQ, per germline. The CDR3 protein is CASSLIPSGSYNEQFF. DNA of the CDR3: TGCGCCAGCAGCTTGATTCCGAGCGGCTCCTACAATGAGCAGTTCTTC.

The chain couples TRBV10-1 to TRBJ1-2; possible D gene TRBD1, 5 bases. The CDR3 consists of 14 residues. Germline values: CDR1 WNHNN, CDR2 SYGVQD (reference sequence). V lost 6 bases and J lost 7, with 18 bases in between. For the CDR3, the DNA is TGCGCCAGCAGCTCCACCCGGTCCGGGGGTGGCTACACCTTC. Its protein product is CASSSTRSGGGYTF.

The rearrangement joins TRBV2 to TRBJ1-2; 7 positions agree with TRBD1. The CDR3 sequence is 13 residues long. With V trimmed by 3 bases and J by 4 bases, 2 bases remained unmatched. Per germline, CDR1 SNHLY and CDR2 FYNNEI. The CDR3, as DNA: TGTGCCAGCAGTGAGGAGGGGGCCTATGGCTACACCTTC. Residues: CASSEEGAYGYTF.

V usage is TRBV7-8 and J usage is TRBJ2-7; 7 bases are a match to TRBD1. V trimming: 5 bases; J trimming: 1 base; junction bases outside the gene matches: 11. The CDR3 is 16 residues long. Germline lookup yields CDR1 SGHVS and CDR2 FQNEAQ. Written as DNA, the CDR3 is TGTGCCAGCAGCGCCAACAGGGGCGCAGTGTCCTACGAGCAGTACGTC. Protein sequence: CASSANRGAVSYEQYV.